This TCR beta chain appears in the sequencing data of a study of cytomegalovirus exposure and HLA in healthy donors. The study's findings and limits: The investigators catalogued 180 or so TCR beta chains as cytomegalovirus-associated.

For this clone: Antigen: not known.

Only in-frame clones appear in the TCRdb table, and some are missing; sequencing was by immunoSEQ multiplex PCR. The table includes more than 110,000 clones, over 90% detected once. V shed 6 bases, J shed 0 bases, and the junction held 7 bases outside the gene matches. This CDR3 region has 15 residues. The chain has TRBV23-1 and TRBJ2-7; 8 positions match TRBD1. TRBV23-1 counts as an open reading frame of uncertain function. The TCR was taken from a man aged 18 to 29 in good health and CMV-seropositive. The sequenced sample consisted of PBMCs. CDR3 nucleotide sequence: TGCGCCAGCAGCCCCCCGGGACAGGACTCCTACGAGCAGTACTTC. Translating gives CASSPPGQDSYEQYF.